This T cell receptor (beta chain) was obtained from a study of T cells in Graves' hyperthyroidism and ophthalmopathy. General study results and limits: Stable hyperthyroidism was separated from ophthalmopathy by a model based on 13 V-J features.

This CDR3 comprises 16 residues. The J segment lost 3 bases and the V segment lost 10 bases, leaving 14 bases of the junction unmatched. The V gene's germline CDR1 is ENHRY and CDR2 SYGVKD. Using RNA transcripts as the source, TCR beta CDR3 regions were amplified. An initial round of RT-PCR targeting the TCR CDR3 relied on the HTBI primer set. In TCRdb, the multiplex PCR reads were re-called with MiXCR into one record per CDR3 protein. Of roughly 840,000 distinct CDR3 sequences listed, more than 30% are singletons. This clonotype turned up a few times. The target antigen is unknown. Diagnoses were established using clinical symptoms, serum thyroxine and TRAb, thyroid ultrasound and orbital computed tomography.

The origin of this receptor is a man between 18 and 35 years old with Graves' hyperthyroidism. Specimen: blood. The chain couples TRBV10-3 to TRBJ1-2, with TRBD1 matching 10 bases. This CDR3 reads CATWGDRGVTDYGYTF. CDR3 nucleotide sequence: TGTGCCACCTGGGGGGACAGGGGCGTTACGGACTATGGCTACACCTTC.